What follows is one TCR beta chain and its context. Sequenced by immunoSEQ multiplex PCR; TCRdb stores in-frame clones only, minus some. In the table there are about 30,000 clones, around 90% of which are singletons. This record belongs to a study of T cell changes during pregnancy in multiple sclerosis. V lost 4 bases and J 8 bases, leaving 9 bases between the germline ends. The length of the CDR3 is 12 residues. Germline V lookup: CDR1 SGHTA, CDR2 FQGTGA. The sequence derives from a female donor with multiple sclerosis, enrolled in a pregnancy study. This chain uses TRBV7-3 with TRBJ2-1, with D perhaps TRBD1 (6 bases). Sequences were derived from CD8+ T cells from peripheral blood mononuclear cells, sampled before pregnancy. CDR3 nucleotides: TGTGCCAGCAGCTATGGGGGCGATGAGCAGTTCTTC. Protein: CASSYGGDEQFF.